This is a list of T cell receptor beta chains from one sample in a study of shared T cell receptors in the human thymus. The method was immunoSEQ multiplex PCR; TCRdb's version includes in-frame clones alone and lacks a portion of them. The table includes 650,000 to 950,000 clones, 75% to 90% detected once. The data also belong to a second study, concerning human thymus T cells.

Input material: thymocytes. The receptors shown here come from a girl in the first two years of life with a congenital heart defect. CDR3s include the opening cysteine and the closing phenylalanine or tryptophan. The order of the fields is D gene, clone size, J gene, V gene, CDR3 protein, CDR3 DNA. The D gene is left open where the match is weak. The listing skips clone size in some rows; elsewhere it reads once, few, many or a size class.

NA	once	TRBJ1-3	TRBV6-5	CASSSLRGGNTIYF	TGTGCCAGCAGTTCTCTTCGAGGCGGAAACACCATATATTTT
NA	NA	TRBJ1-1	TRBV6-5	CASSRKGGTEAFF	TGTGCCAGCAGCCGAAAGGGGGGGACTGAAGCTTTCTTT
NA	NA	TRBJ2-1	TRBV4-3	CASSQRRILLRGHDEQFF	TGCGCCAGCAGCCAACGAAGAATACTCCTCAGAGGCCACGATGAGCAGTTCTTC
TRBD1	NA	TRBJ1-6	TRBV10-3	CAISALTGGNSPLHF	TGTGCCATCAGTGCCCTGACAGGGGGAAATTCACCCCTCCACTTT
NA	NA	TRBJ2-3	TRBV4-3	CASSPNHETDTQYF	TGCGCCAGCAGCCCTAACCATGAGACAGATACGCAGTATTTT
NA	few	TRBJ1-1	TRBV7-9	CASSLRGTEAFF	TGTGCCAGCAGTTTGAGGGGGACTGAAGCTTTCTTT
TRBD2	NA	TRBJ2-5	TRBV28	CASSLLASGGSGETQYF	TGTGCCAGCAGTTTATTAGCTAGCGGGGGGTCTGGTGAGACCCAGTACTTC
TRBD1	NA	TRBJ1-2	TRBV13	CASSPRTGERAYGYTF	TGTGCCAGCAGCCCTAGGACAGGGGAACGGGCCTATGGCTACACCTTC
NA	NA	TRBJ1-5	TRBV5-5	CASSPRLADERGSSNQPQHF	TGTGCCAGCAGCCCTCGTTTGGCAGACGAAAGGGGATCAAGCAATCAGCCCCAGCATTTT
NA	NA	TRBJ2-1	TRBV6-6	CASSTRGAGFRNEQFF	TGTGCCAGCAGTACCCGGGGGGCGGGGTTCAGGAATGAGCAGTTCTTC